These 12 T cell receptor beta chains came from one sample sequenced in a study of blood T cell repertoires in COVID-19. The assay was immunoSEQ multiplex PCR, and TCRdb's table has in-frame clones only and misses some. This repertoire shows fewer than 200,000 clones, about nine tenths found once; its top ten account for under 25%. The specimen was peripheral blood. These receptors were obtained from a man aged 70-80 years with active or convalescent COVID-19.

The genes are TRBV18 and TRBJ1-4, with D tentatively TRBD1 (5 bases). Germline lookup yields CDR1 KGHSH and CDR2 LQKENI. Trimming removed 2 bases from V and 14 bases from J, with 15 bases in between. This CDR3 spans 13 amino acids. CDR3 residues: CASSPGADTGLFF. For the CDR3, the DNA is TGTGCCAGCTCACCAGGGGCGGACACCGGCCTGTTTTTT.

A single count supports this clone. For the CDR3, the DNA is TGTGCCAGCATTAGCGTGAACACCGGGGAGCTGTTTTTT. Translated, it gives CASISVNTGELFF. The V call is TRBV6-5, the J call TRBJ2-2; D perhaps matches TRBD2 (5 bases). The V gene lost 7 bases and the J gene lost 1 base, with 7 bases spanning the gap. CDR3 length: 13 amino acids. Germline assignment: CDR1 MNHEY and CDR2 SVGAGI.

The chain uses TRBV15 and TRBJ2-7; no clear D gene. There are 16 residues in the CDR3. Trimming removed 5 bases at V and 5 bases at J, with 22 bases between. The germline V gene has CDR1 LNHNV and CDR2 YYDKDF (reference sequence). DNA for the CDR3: TGTGCCACCAGCCGCAAGTTGGGCAGTCTGACGGACGAGCAGTACTTC. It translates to CATSRKLGSLTDEQYF.

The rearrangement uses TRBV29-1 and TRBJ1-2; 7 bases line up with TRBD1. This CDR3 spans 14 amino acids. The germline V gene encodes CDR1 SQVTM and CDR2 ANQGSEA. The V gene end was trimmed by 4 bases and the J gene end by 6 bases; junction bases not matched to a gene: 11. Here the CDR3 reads CSVAGWRGGDGYTF. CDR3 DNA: TGCAGCGTTGCAGGTTGGCGAGGGGGCGATGGCTACACCTTC. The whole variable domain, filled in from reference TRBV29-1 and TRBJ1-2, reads SAVISQKPSRDICQRGTSLTIQCQVDSQVTMMFWYRQQPGQSLTLIATANQGSEATYESGFVIDKFPISRPNLTFSTLTVSNMSPEDSSIYLCSVAGWRGGDGYTFGSGTRLTVV.

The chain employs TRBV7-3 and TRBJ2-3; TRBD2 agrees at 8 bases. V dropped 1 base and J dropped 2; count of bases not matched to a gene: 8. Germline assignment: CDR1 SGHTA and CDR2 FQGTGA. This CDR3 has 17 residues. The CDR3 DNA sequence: TGTGCCAGCAGCTTAAACGGCGCAGCGGGAGCCACAGATACGCAGTATTTT. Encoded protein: CASSLNGAAGATDTQYF.

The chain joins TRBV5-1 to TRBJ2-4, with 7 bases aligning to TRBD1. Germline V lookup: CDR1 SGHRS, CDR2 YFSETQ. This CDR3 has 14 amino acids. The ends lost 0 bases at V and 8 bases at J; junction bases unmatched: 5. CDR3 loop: CASSLGQGGDIQYF. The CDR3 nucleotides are TGCGCCAGCAGCTTGGGACAGGGTGGGGACATTCAGTACTTC.

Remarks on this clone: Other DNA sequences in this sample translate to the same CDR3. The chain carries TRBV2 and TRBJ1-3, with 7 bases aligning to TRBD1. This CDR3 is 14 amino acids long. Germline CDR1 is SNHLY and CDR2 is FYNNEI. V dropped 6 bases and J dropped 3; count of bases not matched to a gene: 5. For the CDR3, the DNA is TGTGCCAGCAGCGAACAGGGGTATGGAAACACCATATATTTT. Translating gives CASSEQGYGNTIYF. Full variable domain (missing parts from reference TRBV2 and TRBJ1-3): EPEVTQTPSHQVTQMGQEVILRCVPISNHLYFYWYRQILGQKVEFLVSFYNNEISEKSEIFDDQFSVERPDGSNFTLKIRSTKLEDSAMYFCASSEQGYGNTIYFGEGSWLTVV.

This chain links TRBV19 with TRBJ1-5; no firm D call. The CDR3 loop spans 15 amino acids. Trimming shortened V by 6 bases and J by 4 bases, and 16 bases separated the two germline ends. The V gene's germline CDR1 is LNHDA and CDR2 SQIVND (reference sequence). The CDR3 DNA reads TGTGCCAGTAGGCTACGGGGAAGGCTGAATCAGCCCCAGCATTTT. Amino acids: CASRLRGRLNQPQHF.

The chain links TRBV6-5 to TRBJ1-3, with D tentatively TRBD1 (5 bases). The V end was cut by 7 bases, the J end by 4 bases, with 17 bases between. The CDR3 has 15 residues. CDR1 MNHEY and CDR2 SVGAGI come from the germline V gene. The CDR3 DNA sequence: TGTGCCAGCACCCCAGGGTCCGTCCAAGGAAACACCATATATTTT. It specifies CASTPGSVQGNTIYF.

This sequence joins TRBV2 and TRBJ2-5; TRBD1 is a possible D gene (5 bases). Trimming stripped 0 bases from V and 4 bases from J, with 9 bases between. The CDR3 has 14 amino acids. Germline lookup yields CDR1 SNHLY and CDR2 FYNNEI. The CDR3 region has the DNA TGTGCCAGCAGTGAAGCGAGGACAATAGAGACCCAGTACTTC. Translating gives CASSEARTIETQYF.

Written as DNA, the CDR3 is TGTGCCAGCAGCTTAGGTACCGTCAGACGGGGGTCCTTAACAGATACGCAGTATTTT. Amino acid sequence: CASSLGTVRRGSLTDTQYF. This chain uses TRBV11-2 with TRBJ2-3; possible D gene TRBD2, 6 bases. The CDR3 runs to 19 residues. Trimming shortened V by 1 base and J by 3 bases, and 23 bases separated the two germline ends. Germline CDR1 SGHAT, CDR2 FQNNGV.

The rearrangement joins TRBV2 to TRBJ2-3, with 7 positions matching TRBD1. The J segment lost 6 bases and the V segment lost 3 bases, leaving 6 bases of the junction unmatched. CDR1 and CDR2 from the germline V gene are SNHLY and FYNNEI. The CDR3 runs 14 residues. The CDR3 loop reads CASSESGGGDTQYF. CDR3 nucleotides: TGTGCCAGCAGTGAGTCAGGGGGTGGCGATACGCAGTATTTT.